These 2 T cell receptor beta chains originate from one sample sequenced in a study of technical replicates of blood from a few donors. The method was immunoSEQ multiplex PCR; TCRdb's version includes in-frame clones alone and lacks a portion of them. The table lists under 80,000 clones, 75% to 95% of them singletons. Sequenced material: T cells isolated from PBMCs. These receptors all come from a human donor in good health. Some clones in this sample may be carry-over from other donors' samples.

This clone showed up just a few times. The chain has TRBV10-3 and TRBJ1-1; perhaps TRBD1 as D (6 bases). This CDR3 region has 12 residues. The germline CDR1 and CDR2 sequences are ENHRY and SYGVKD. The V end was cut by 8 bases, the J end by 7 bases, with 14 bases between. The CDR3: CAIGGGNGEAFF. In nucleotides, the CDR3 is TGTGCCATCGGCGGGGGCAATGGTGAAGCTTTCTTT.

The chain links TRBV5-1 to TRBJ2-3; the match to TRBD2 covers 7 bases. The CDR3 spans 14 residues. V lost 1 base, J lost 5 bases, and 4 bases stayed unmatched. Germline CDR1 reads SGHRS; CDR2 reads YFSETQ. CDR3 nucleotides: TGCGCCAGCAGCTTGTGGCGGGAGAAAGATACGCAGTATTTT. Protein product: CASSLWREKDTQYF. The full variable domain, in which reference TRBV5-1 and TRBJ2-3 provide the parts outside the CDR3, is KAGVTQTPRYLIKTRGQQVTLSCSPISGHRSVSWYQQTPGQGLQFLFEYFSETQRNKGNFPGRFSGRQFSNSRSEMNVSTLELGDSALYLCASSLWREKDTQYFGPGTRLTVL.